Listed here are 2 T cell receptor beta chains from one sample, sequenced in a study of blood T cell repertoires in COVID-19. Produced via immunoSEQ multiplex PCR; TCRdb's table is partial and in-frame only. The sample has around 200,000 clones, about 87% seen once. The sample taken for sequencing was PBMCs or T cells enriched from blood (not recorded which). These TCRs come from a man aged 18 to 30 with acute COVID-19.

CDR3 in DNA: TGTGCCAGCAGTTACTCCGACAGTTCATACGAAGCTTTCTTT. Residues: CASSYSDSSYEAFF. V usage is TRBV6-5 and J usage is TRBJ1-1; TRBD1 might be the D (5 bases). This CDR3 comprises 14 residues. Trimming stripped 0 bases from V and 8 bases from J, with 13 bases between. Looked up from germline, CDR1 is MNHEY and CDR2 is SVGAGI.

This rearrangement joins TRBV5-1 to TRBJ1-1; 10 bases fit TRBD1. V was clipped by 4 bases and J by 5 bases; unmatched bases: 5. Germline loops: CDR1 SGHRS, CDR2 YFSETQ. This CDR3 has 14 amino acids. CDR3 sequence: CASSGQGGETEAFF. The CDR3 DNA reads as TGCGCCAGCAGCGGACAGGGGGGTGAAACTGAAGCTTTCTTT.